This T cell receptor (beta chain) was profiled in a study of blood T cells in healthy people across ages. Through a sample-barcoded 5' primer and a J-beta primer mix, a second PCR was run for roughly 6 to 11 cycles. MiXCR, applied by TCRdb to the 5' RACE reads, yields one record per CDR3 protein. The data contain approximately 790,000 distinct CDR3 sequences, less than 80% of them singletons. The CDR3 runs 14 residues. Germline CDR1 and CDR2: SGHVS and FNYEAQ. Trimming stripped 4 bases from V and 5 bases from J, with 13 bases between. The specimen was blood. This receptor was identified in a man aged 25 to 40 in good health. The rearrangement links TRBV7-6 to TRBJ2-3, with D unclear. This CDR3 is CASSSGPGEDTQYF. As DNA, the CDR3 is TGTGCCAGCAGCTCCGGGCCTGGGGAAGATACGCAGTATTTT.